Following are 8 T cell receptor beta chains from one sample sequenced in a study of cytotoxic CD8 clonotypes in ibrutinib-treated CLL. The protocol was immunoSEQ multiplex PCR, while the TCRdb copy is restricted to in-frame clones and leaves out a portion. The sample has about 200,000 clones; about 72% are singletons. Sequenced material: PBMCs, taken after 24 months of ibrutinib treatment. The receptor source for this set is a human donor with chronic lymphocytic leukemia.

This clone was picked up a small number of times. The gene calls are TRBV10-3 and TRBJ2-7; TRBD1 or TRBD2 may be the D gene (5 bases each). Trimming shortened V by 4 bases and J by 2 bases, and 12 bases separated the two germline ends. Germline V lookup: CDR1 ENHRY, CDR2 SYGVKD. This CDR3 has 14 amino acids. CDR3 sequence reads: CAISVGTGTYEQYF. CDR3 in DNA: TGTGCCATCAGTGTTGGGACGGGTACCTACGAGCAGTACTTC.

This rearrangement joins TRBV19 to TRBJ1-1, with a weak D call TRBD1 (6 bases). V was shortened by 4 bases and J by 0 bases, with 6 bases between the two germline ends. This CDR3 region has 13 residues. Germline V gives CDR1 LNHDA, CDR2 SQIVND (reference sequence). The CDR3 DNA is TGTGCCAGTAGTAGGACAGTGAACACTGAAGCTTTCTTT. This sequence encodes CASSRTVNTEAFF.

The chain recombines TRBV5-1 with TRBJ2-5; D remains unclear. The CDR3 is 15 amino acids. Germline CDR1 is SGHRS and CDR2 is YFSETQ. Trimming cost V 0 bases and J 0 bases, with 9 bases left between them. CDR3 nucleotides: TGCGCCAGCAGCTTGGGAGACCGATACCAAGAGACCCAGTACTTC. This gives the protein CASSLGDRYQETQYF.

The gene calls are TRBV5-4 and TRBJ2-5, with D uncertain. The V end lost 1 base, the J end lost 3 bases, and 7 bases lay between the germline ends. This CDR3 region has 13 residues. Per the germline V gene, CDR1 is SGHNT and CDR2 is YYREEE (reference sequence). CDR3 in amino acids: CASSLQVEETQYF. The CDR3 DNA reads as TGTGCCAGCAGCTTGCAGGTGGAAGAGACCCAGTACTTC.

The genes are TRBV7-3 and TRBJ2-5; D uncertain. The germline V gene has CDR1 SGHTA and CDR2 FQGTGA. The V gene lost 1 base and the J gene lost 4 bases, with 13 bases spanning the gap. This CDR3 spans 15 amino acids. The CDR3 coding sequence is TGTGCCAGCAGCTTAATTCCCCCTCCGGGAGAGACCCAGTACTTC. Translated, it gives CASSLIPPPGETQYF. Based on the CDR3 plus reference TRBV7-3 and TRBJ2-5, the full variable domain is GAGVSQTPSNKVTEKGKYVELRCDPISGHTALYWYRQSLGQGPEFLIYFQGTGAADDSGLPNDRFFAVRPEGSVSTLKIQRTERGDSAVYLCASSLIPPPGETQYFGPGTRLLVL.

This chain joins TRBV18 and TRBJ2-5; D unresolved. V gave up 3 bases and J gave up 2 bases, with 10 bases separating them. This CDR3 contains 14 residues. Germline V gives CDR1 KGHSH, CDR2 LQKENI. As DNA, the CDR3 is TGTGCCAGCTCACCGACGGTCCCTCAAGAGACCCAGTACTTC. Encoded protein: CASSPTVPQETQYF.

This clone appeared a few times. This chain uses TRBV4-3 with TRBJ2-4; a weak D match, TRBD1 (5 bases). CDR3 length equals 17 residues. CDR1 is LGHNA and CDR2 is YSLEER in the germline V gene. V lost 0 bases and J 3 bases, leaving 15 bases between the germline ends. This CDR3 is CASSQDLGRVGKNIQYF. In DNA, the CDR3 is TGCGCCAGCAGCCAAGATTTAGGCAGGGTAGGCAAAAACATTCAGTACTTC.

The chain employs TRBV27 and TRBJ1-5, with D possibly matching TRBD1 (6 bases). The CDR3 consists of 16 residues. Looked up from germline, CDR1 is MNHEY and CDR2 is SMNVEV (reference sequence). The V gene lost 2 bases and the J gene lost 2 bases, with 13 bases spanning the gap. The CDR3 spells CASSLTTGFGNQPQHF. As DNA, the CDR3 is TGTGCCAGCAGTTTAACCACAGGGTTTGGCAATCAGCCCCAGCATTTT.